The 24 T cell receptor beta chains reported below all come from one sample, sequenced in a study of persistence of HIV-infected CD4 T cells. These receptors have no known antigen. An overlapping HIV-1 Gag peptide pool stimulated these cells at about 0.94 ug/peptide/mL. Sorting selected CD4+ T cells upregulating both CD40 ligand and CD69. The libraries were made with immunoSEQ version 4 in survey mode. Assay: immunoSEQ multiplex PCR; the TCRdb copy retains only in-frame clones and omits some. Of roughly 9,200 clones in the sample, more than 65% were seen once. The sequences come from CD4+ T cells sorted from PBMCs after roughly 17-hour stimulation, collected from a patient who received antiretroviral therapy. The receptors were sampled from an adult woman with HIV who was CMV-seropositive.

This chain connects TRBV11-3 to TRBJ2-1; D is possibly TRBD2 (5 bases). CDR1 and CDR2 from the germline V gene are SGHNT and YENEEA. The V and J ends lost 5 bases and 3 bases respectively, with 17 bases between them. The CDR3 extends over 16 amino acids. CDR3 in DNA: TGTGCCAGCAGCCCCAACCGAGTGGGAGTCTACAATGAGCAGTTCTTC. This encodes CASSPNRVGVYNEQFF.

The chain is built from TRBV10-3 and TRBJ2-2; D assignment may be TRBD1 or TRBD2 (5 bases each). The CDR3 sequence is 15 residues long. Trimming took off 4 bases at V and 6 bases at J, with 15 bases between the two ends. From germline, CDR1 is ENHRY and CDR2 SYGVKD. CDR3 bases: TGTGCCATCAGTGCCCGGGACCCCCAGTCCGGGGAGCTGTTTTTT. This codes for CAISARDPQSGELFF.

The rearrangement links TRBV9 to TRBJ2-1; D possibly matches TRBD1 or TRBD2 (5 bases each). V lost 0 bases and J lost 7, with 14 bases in between. The CDR3 runs to 15 residues. Germline V gene sequence: CDR1 SGDLS, CDR2 YYNGEE. The CDR3 region is CASSVGGLVGNEQFF. For the CDR3, the DNA is TGTGCCAGCAGCGTAGGGGGGTTAGTCGGTAATGAGCAGTTCTTC.

V and J are TRBV3-1 (or the pseudogene TRBV3-2) and TRBJ1-1; D unresolved. V was trimmed by 4 bases and J by 1 base, leaving 10 bases between them. CDR3 length: 14 amino acids. In germline, CDR1 is LGHDT, CDR2 YNNKEL (reference sequence). The DNA for the CDR3 is TGTGCCAGCAGCCCCCGGGGAACGAACACTGAAGCTTTCTTT. Translated, it gives CASSPRGTNTEAFF.

V and J are TRBV7-9 and TRBJ2-5; no clear D gene. V was pared by 2 bases and J by 0 bases, with 7 bases between. This CDR3 contains 14 residues. Germline V gives CDR1 SEHNR, CDR2 FQNEAQ (reference sequence). The CDR3 DNA reads TGTGCCAGCAGCTTATTCCGCGACCAAGAGACCCAGTACTTC. Translation: CASSLFRDQETQYF.

This chain joins TRBV5-1 and TRBJ2-5; the D is unclear. Germline-derived CDR1 and CDR2 are SGHRS and YFSETQ. The V gene lost 3 bases and the J gene lost 4 bases, with 10 bases spanning the gap. The length of the CDR3 is 13 residues. The CDR3 spells CASSYLEVETQYF. For the CDR3, the DNA is TGCGCCAGCAGCTACCTAGAGGTAGAGACCCAGTACTTC.

V and J are TRBV7-9 and TRBJ1-2; 8 nucleotides match TRBD1. Germline V CDR1 and CDR2: SEHNR, FQNEAQ (reference sequence). The length of the CDR3 is 18 residues. V lost 4 bases and J lost 2; bases outside the gene matches: 15. CDR3 nucleotides: TGTGCCAGCAGCTACATGGGTGACAGGGGAGGACGAAACTATGGCTACACCTTC. Its translation is CASSYMGDRGGRNYGYTF.

The chain carries TRBV27 and TRBJ2-7, with D possibly being TRBD2 (6 bases). V gave up 3 bases and J gave up 3 bases, with 15 bases separating them. This CDR3 has 15 residues. The germline CDR1 and CDR2 sequences are MNHEY and SMNVEV (reference sequence). CDR3 in amino acids: CASSFSGLVHYEQYF. The CDR3 DNA reads TGTGCCAGCAGTTTTTCGGGACTCGTACACTACGAGCAGTACTTC.

V and J are TRBV5-1 and TRBJ2-6, with a possible D match to TRBD2 (6 bases). The CDR3 is 17 amino acids. CDR1 and CDR2 from the germline V gene are SGHRS and YFSETQ. Deletions cut 1 base from V and 0 bases from J, with 11 bases between. The CDR3 region has the DNA TGCGCCAGCAGCTTGACCGGGACTCCCTCTGGGGCCAACGTCCTGACTTTC. Its translation is CASSLTGTPSGANVLTF.

The chain employs TRBV11-3 and TRBJ1-4; D possibly corresponds to TRBD1 (5 bases). Germline CDR1 SGHNT, CDR2 YENEEA. V lost 3 bases and J lost 8, with 16 bases in between. This CDR3 is 15 amino acids long. The CDR3 here is CASSLGVVVDEKLFF. As DNA, the CDR3 is TGTGCCAGCAGCTTGGGGGTAGTGGTTGACGAAAAACTGTTTTTT.

This chain joins TRBV3-1 (or the pseudogene TRBV3-2) and TRBJ2-1; D call uncertain. Germline lookup yields CDR1 LGHDT and CDR2 YNNKEL (reference sequence). CDR3 length: 15 amino acids. The ends were cut back, 2 bases at V and 7 bases at J, with 15 bases in the middle. DNA for the CDR3: TGTGCCAGCAGCCAAATTTCTCCGATTAGGAATGAGCAGTTCTTC. Protein product: CASSQISPIRNEQFF.

A single count supports this clone. CDR3 DNA sequence: TGTGCCAGCACAATTGGAGGGAACACTGAAGCTTTCTTT. Amino acids: CASTIGGNTEAFF. The J gene is TRBJ1-1, the V gene TRBV7-8, with unresolved D. CDR1 is SGHVS and CDR2 is FQNEAQ in the germline V gene. Between the trimmed V and J ends, which lost 7 bases and 1 base, there was a span of 10 bases. This CDR3 has 13 amino acids.

The chain is built from TRBV5-5 and TRBJ1-3; D call uncertain. The CDR3 loop spans 16 amino acids. Germline V lookup: CDR1 SGHKS, CDR2 YYEKEE (reference sequence). Trimming removed 0 bases from V and 2 bases from J, with 12 bases in between. DNA for the CDR3: TGTGCCAGCAGCTTGGCCCCGAGGGCAGCTGGAAACACCATATATTTT. This sequence encodes CASSLAPRAAGNTIYF.

The rearrangement links TRBV13 to TRBJ1-6; D may be TRBD1 (5 bases). The CDR3 extends over 15 amino acids. Trimming left V 5 bases short and J 7 bases short, with 15 bases between. CDR1 PRHDT and CDR2 FYEKMQ come from the germline V gene (reference sequence). This CDR3 reads CASSLYRDGNSPLHF. As DNA, the CDR3 is TGTGCCAGCAGCCTCTATAGGGACGGCAATTCACCCCTCCACTTT.

This clone appeared once. V and J are TRBV19 and TRBJ2-2; 14 nucleotides match TRBD2. Germline V lookup: CDR1 LNHDA, CDR2 SQIVND (reference sequence). This CDR3 contains 18 residues. V shed 5 bases, J shed 5 bases, and the junction held 10 bases outside the gene matches. The CDR3 DNA reads TGTGCCAGTAGTCCACGACTAGCGGGAGGGCCAAGGACCGGGGAGCTGTTTTTT. This encodes CASSPRLAGGPRTGELFF. Complete variable domain (other parts from reference TRBV19 and TRBJ2-2): DGGITQSPKYLFRKEGQNVTLSCEQNLNHDAMYWYRQDPGQGLRLIYYSQIVNDFQKGDIAEGYSVSREKKESFPLTVTSAQKNPTAFYLCASSPRLAGGPRTGELFFGEGSRLTVL.

The chain couples TRBV30 to TRBJ2-1, with TRBD1 matching 9 bases. This CDR3 contains 15 residues. The V gene's germline CDR1 is GTSNPN and CDR2 SVGIG (reference sequence). J lost 8 bases, V lost 5 bases, and 13 bases had no gene match. The CDR3 bases are TGTGCCTGGGGGGACAACAGGGGGCGAGTCCATGAGCAGTTCTTC. Translated, it gives CAWGDNRGRVHEQFF. The whole variable domain, filled in from reference TRBV30 and TRBJ2-1, reads SQTIHQWPATLVQPVGSPLSLECTVEGTSNPNLYWYRQAAGRGLQLLFYSVGIGQISSEVPQNLSASRPQDRQFILSSKKLLLSDSGFYLCAWGDNRGRVHEQFFGPGTRLTVL.

This chain links TRBV20-1 with TRBJ1-3, with D unresolved. V was shortened by 8 bases and J by 4 bases, with 9 bases between the two germline ends. In germline, CDR1 is DFQATT, CDR2 SNEGSKA (reference sequence). The CDR3 extends over 11 amino acids. CDR3 amino acids: CSTERGNTIYF. For the CDR3, the DNA is TGCAGTACGGAGAGGGGAAACACCATATATTTT.

The chain combines TRBV24-1 with TRBJ2-3; 10 nucleotides align to TRBD2. This CDR3 comprises 16 residues. The junction had 6 bases not matched to a gene; V was cut back by 2 bases and J by 5 bases. Germline assignment: CDR1 KGHDR and CDR2 SFDVKD. The CDR3 region has the DNA TGTGCCACCAGTGATTCTAGCGGGAGAGAGGAAGATACGCAGTATTTT. Translated, it gives CATSDSSGREEDTQYF.

This clone was observed a few times. The chain uses TRBV23-1 and TRBJ1-1; D perhaps matches TRBD1 (6 bases). TRBV23-1 is annotated as an ORF whose role is uncertain. Deletions cut 8 bases from V and 2 bases from J, with 12 bases between. This CDR3 is built from 13 residues. The CDR3 coding sequence is TGCGCCAGCGGGAAGGGGGGAAACACTGAAGCTTTCTTT. It translates to CASGKGGNTEAFF.

CDR3 residues: CASSHRINYGYTF. The CDR3, as DNA: TGTGCCAGCAGCCACAGGATTAACTATGGCTACACCTTC. The chain uses TRBV3-1 (or the pseudogene TRBV3-2) and TRBJ1-2; unclear D gene. Germline V gene lookup returns CDR1 LGHDT and CDR2 YNNKEL (reference sequence). The CDR3 runs to 13 residues. Between the trimmed V and J ends, which lost 3 bases and 1 base, there was a span of 6 bases.

This clone appeared a few times. The chain joins TRBV19 to TRBJ1-1; a weak D match, TRBD1 (6 bases). V dropped 8 bases and J dropped 4 bases, with 23 bases sitting between them. The CDR3 consists of 16 residues. The germline gives CDR1 LNHDA, CDR2 SQIVND (reference sequence). DNA for the CDR3: TGTGCCAGTGCTCCGGGGACAATAACGCGGGGCACTGAAGCTTTCTTT. Translated, it gives CASAPGTITRGTEAFF.

The rearrangement links TRBV19 to TRBJ2-6, with 8 bases matching TRBD1. Trimming cost V 7 bases and J 1 base; bases outside gene matches: 12. Germline CDR1 and CDR2: LNHDA and SQIVND (reference sequence). CDR3 length equals 18 residues. The CDR3 DNA follows: TGTGCCAGTACCGAGACAGGGGTGGACTATTCTGGGGCCAACGTCCTGACTTTC. It translates to CASTETGVDYSGANVLTF.

The chain links TRBV24-1 to TRBJ2-1, with D possibly matching TRBD1 (6 bases). This CDR3 region has 18 residues. V lost 10 bases, J lost 5 bases, and 29 bases lay in between. CDR1 and CDR2 (germline): KGHDR, SFDVKD. The CDR3 loop is CATSASGTGTWLDNEQFF. CDR3 bases: TGTGCCACTTCCGCCTCAGGAACGGGGACATGGCTGGACAATGAGCAGTTCTTC.

The rearrangement joins TRBV9 to TRBJ1-6; TRBD1 matches at 11 bases. Germline CDR1 reads SGDLS; CDR2 reads YYNGEE. With V trimmed by 4 bases and J by 8 bases, 8 bases remained unmatched. The CDR3 covers 16 residues. Here the CDR3 DNA reads TGTGCCAGCAGCCCCGGGACAGGGGGTTGGGATTCACCCCTCCACTTT. This translates into CASSPGTGGWDSPLHF.